The sequence of this T cell receptor beta chain was determined in a study of beta chain features in type 1 diabetes. Study findings and constraints: A cDNA-based sequencing approach could over-represent cells with high TCR expression. At VDJ recombination sites, type 1 diabetes patients had fewer insertions and more deleted nucleotides.

A CD45RO/CCR7/CD25/CD127/CD95/CD27 panel sorted naive, central memory, regulatory and stem cell-like memory CD4+ cells. Reverse transcription of all isolated RNA meant that expressed TCRB transcripts were sequenced. Generated by immunoSEQ multiplex PCR, the TCRdb table keeps only in-frame clones and is missing some. This table holds fewer than 65,000 clones, around three fifths found once. On this clone: Its specificity is unknown.

The CDR3 totals 14 residues. The ends lost 0 bases at V and 8 bases at J; junction bases unmatched: 7. The germline CDR1 and CDR2 sequences are SQVTM and ANQGSEA. Source material: Tregs from blood. The V call is TRBV29-1, the J call TRBJ2-4, with 7 bases that match TRBD2. The clonotype was recovered from a woman aged 18-30 years in good health. CDR3 amino acids: CSVEEPREGDIQYF. Written as DNA, the CDR3 is TGCAGCGTTGAAGAACCCAGGGAGGGAGACATTCAGTACTTC.